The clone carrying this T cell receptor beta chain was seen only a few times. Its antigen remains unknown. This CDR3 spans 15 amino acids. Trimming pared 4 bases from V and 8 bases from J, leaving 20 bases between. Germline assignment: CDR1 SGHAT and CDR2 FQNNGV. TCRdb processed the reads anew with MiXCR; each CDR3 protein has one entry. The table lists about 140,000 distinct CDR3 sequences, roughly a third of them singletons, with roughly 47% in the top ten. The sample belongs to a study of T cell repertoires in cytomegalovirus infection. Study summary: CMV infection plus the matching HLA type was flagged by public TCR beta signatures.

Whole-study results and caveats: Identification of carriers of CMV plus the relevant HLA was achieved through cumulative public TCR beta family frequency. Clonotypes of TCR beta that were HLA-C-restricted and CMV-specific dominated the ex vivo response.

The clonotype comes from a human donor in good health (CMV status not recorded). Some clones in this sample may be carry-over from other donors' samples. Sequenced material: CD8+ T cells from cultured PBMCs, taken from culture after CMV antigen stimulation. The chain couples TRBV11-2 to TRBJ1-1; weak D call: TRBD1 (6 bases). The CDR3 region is CASSSQGGTSPEAFF. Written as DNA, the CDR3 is TGTGCCAGCAGCTCGCAAGGGGGGACCTCACCGGAAGCTTTCTTT.